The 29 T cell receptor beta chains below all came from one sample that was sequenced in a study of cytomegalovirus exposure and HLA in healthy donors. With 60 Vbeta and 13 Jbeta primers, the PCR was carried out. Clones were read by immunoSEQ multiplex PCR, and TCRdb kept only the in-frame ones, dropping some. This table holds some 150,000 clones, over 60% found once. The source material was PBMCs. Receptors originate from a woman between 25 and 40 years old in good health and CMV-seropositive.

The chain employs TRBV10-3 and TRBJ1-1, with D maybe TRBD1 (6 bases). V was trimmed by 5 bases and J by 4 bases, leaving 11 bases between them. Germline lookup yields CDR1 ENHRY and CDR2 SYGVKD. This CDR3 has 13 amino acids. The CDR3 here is CAISIAGATEAFF. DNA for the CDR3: TGTGCCATCAGTATAGCAGGGGCCACTGAAGCTTTCTTT.

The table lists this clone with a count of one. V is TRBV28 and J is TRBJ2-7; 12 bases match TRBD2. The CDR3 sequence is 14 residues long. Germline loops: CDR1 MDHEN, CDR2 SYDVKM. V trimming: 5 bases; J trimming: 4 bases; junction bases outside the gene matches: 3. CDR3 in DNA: TGTGCCAGCAGTCTAGCGGGAGGGGTATACGAGCAGTACTTC. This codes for CASSLAGGVYEQYF.

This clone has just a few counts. The CDR3, as DNA: TGTGCCATCAGTGTAACCGGGAACACTGAAGCTTTCTTT. Translation gives CAISVTGNTEAFF. The chain uses TRBV10-3 and TRBJ1-1; D is undetermined. V shed 4 bases and J shed 1 base, with 7 bases lying between them. The length of the CDR3 is 13 residues. CDR1 is ENHRY, CDR2 SYGVKD, per germline.

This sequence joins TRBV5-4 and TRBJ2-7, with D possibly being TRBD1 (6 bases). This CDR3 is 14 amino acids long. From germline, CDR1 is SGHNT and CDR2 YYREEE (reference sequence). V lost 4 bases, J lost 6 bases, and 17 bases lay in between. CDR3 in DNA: TGTGCCAGCAGCCCCGGACAGATCGTGACCGAGCAGTACTTC. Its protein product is CASSPGQIVTEQYF.

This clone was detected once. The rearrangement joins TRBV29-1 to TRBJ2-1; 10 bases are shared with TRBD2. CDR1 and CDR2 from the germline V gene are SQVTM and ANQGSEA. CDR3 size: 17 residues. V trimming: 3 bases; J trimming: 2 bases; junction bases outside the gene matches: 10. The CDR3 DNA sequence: TGCAGCGTTGATTTCCCGGGACTAGCGAGAGCCTACAATGAGCAGTTCTTC. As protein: CSVDFPGLARAYNEQFF.

CDR3 bases: TGTGCCTCGTTACTTACTATTAATTCACCCCTCCACTTT. Translating it yields CASLLTINSPLHF. The chain carries TRBV28 and TRBJ1-6; the D is unclear. Per the germline V gene, CDR1 is MDHEN and CDR2 is SYDVKM. The CDR3 sequence is 13 residues long. V was clipped by 11 bases and J by 6 bases, with 14 bases between them.

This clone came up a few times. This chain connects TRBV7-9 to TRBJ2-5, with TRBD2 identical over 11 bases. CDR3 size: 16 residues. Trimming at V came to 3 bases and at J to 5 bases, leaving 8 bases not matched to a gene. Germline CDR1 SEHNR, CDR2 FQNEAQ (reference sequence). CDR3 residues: CASSLLTSGSGETQYF. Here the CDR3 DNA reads TGTGCCAGCAGCTTGTTAACTAGCGGGAGCGGTGAGACCCAGTACTTC.

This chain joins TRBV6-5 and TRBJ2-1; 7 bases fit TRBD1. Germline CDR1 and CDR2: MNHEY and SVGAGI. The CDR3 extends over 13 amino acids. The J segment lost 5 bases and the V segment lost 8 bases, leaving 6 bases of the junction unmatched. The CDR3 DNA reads TGTGCCAGCCAACAAGGGGGCAACAATGAGCAGTTCTTC. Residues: CASQQGGNNEQFF.

DNA of the CDR3: TGTGCCAGCAGCTTCCTATCTAGCGCCCTATATAATGAGCAGTTCTTC. Protein sequence: CASSFLSSALYNEQFF. The rearrangement uses TRBV7-9 and TRBJ2-1; the D gene is possibly TRBD2 (6 bases). CDR1 and CDR2 from the germline V gene are SEHNR and FQNEAQ (reference sequence). Trimming stripped 3 bases from V and 7 bases from J, with 19 bases between. This CDR3 is 16 amino acids long.

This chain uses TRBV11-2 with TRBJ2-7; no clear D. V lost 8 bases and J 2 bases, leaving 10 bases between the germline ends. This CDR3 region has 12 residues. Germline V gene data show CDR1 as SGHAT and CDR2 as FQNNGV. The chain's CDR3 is CASYGGTYEQYF. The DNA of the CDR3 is TGTGCCAGCTACGGCGGAACCTACGAGCAGTACTTC.

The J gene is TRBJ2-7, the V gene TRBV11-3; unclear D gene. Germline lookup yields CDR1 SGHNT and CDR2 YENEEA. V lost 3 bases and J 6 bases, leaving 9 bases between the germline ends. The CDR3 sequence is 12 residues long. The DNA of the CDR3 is TGTGCCAGCAGCTTTTTCAGTTTCGAGCAGTACTTC. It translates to CASSFFSFEQYF.

The CDR3 reads CASSLPTSGGYNEQFF. The DNA of the CDR3 is TGCGCCAGCAGCCTCCCGACTAGCGGGGGTTACAATGAGCAGTTCTTC. The V call is TRBV5-1, the J call TRBJ2-1; the match to TRBD2 covers 12 bases. V lost 4 bases to trimming and J lost 4 bases; unmatched junction nucleotides: 6. Germline-derived CDR1 and CDR2 are SGHRS and YFSETQ. This CDR3 region has 16 residues.

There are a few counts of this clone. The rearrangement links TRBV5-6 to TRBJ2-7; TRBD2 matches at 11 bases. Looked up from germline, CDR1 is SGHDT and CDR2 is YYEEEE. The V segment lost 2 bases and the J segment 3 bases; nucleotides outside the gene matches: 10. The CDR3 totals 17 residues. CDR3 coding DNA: TGTGCCAGCAGCTTAGGGACTAGCGGTTACAAGCGCTACGAGCAGTACTTC. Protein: CASSLGTSGYKRYEQYF.

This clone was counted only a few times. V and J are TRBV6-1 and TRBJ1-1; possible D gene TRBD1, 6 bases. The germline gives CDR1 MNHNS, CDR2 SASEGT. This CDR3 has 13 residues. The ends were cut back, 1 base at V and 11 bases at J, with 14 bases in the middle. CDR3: CASSEGIGQIAFF. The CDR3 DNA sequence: TGTGCCAGCAGTGAAGGGATAGGACAGATCGCTTTCTTT.

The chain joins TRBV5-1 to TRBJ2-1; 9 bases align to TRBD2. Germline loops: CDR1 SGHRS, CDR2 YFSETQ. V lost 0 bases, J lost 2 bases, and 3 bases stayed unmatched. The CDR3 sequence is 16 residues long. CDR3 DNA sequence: TGCGCCAGCAGCTTGGCCCCTAGCGGGACCTACAATGAGCAGTTCTTC. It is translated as CASSLAPSGTYNEQFF.

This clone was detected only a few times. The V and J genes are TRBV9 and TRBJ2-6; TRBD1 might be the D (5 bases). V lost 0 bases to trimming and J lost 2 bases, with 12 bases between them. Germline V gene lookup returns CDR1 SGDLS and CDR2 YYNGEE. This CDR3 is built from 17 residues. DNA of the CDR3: TGTGCCAGCAGCGTAGCTTCCGTGGGGCCTGGGGCCAACGTCCTGACTTTC. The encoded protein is CASSVASVGPGANVLTF.

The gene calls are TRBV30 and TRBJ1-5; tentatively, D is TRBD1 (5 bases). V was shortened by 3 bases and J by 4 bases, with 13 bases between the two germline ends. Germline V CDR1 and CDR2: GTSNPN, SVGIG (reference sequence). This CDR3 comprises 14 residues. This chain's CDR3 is CAWSAGLFNQPQHF. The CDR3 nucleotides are TGTGCCTGGAGCGCGGGACTGTTTAATCAGCCCCAGCATTTT.

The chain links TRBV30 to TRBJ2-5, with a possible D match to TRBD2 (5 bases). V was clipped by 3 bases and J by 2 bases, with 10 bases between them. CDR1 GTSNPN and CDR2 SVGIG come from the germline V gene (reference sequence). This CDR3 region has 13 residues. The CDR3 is CAWSSSGQETQYF. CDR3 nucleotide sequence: TGTGCCTGGAGCTCAAGCGGTCAAGAGACCCAGTACTTC. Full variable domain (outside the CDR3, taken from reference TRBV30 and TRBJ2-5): SQTIHQWPATLVQPVGSPLSLECTVEGTSNPNLYWYRQAAGRGLQLLFYSVGIGQISSEVPQNLSASRPQDRQFILSSKKLLLSDSGFYLCAWSSSGQETQYFGPGTRLLVL.

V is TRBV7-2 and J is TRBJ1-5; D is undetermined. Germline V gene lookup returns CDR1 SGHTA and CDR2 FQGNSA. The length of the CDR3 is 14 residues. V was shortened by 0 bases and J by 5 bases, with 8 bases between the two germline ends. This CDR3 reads CASSLANPDQPQHF. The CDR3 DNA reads TGTGCCAGCAGCTTAGCGAATCCGGATCAGCCCCAGCATTTT.

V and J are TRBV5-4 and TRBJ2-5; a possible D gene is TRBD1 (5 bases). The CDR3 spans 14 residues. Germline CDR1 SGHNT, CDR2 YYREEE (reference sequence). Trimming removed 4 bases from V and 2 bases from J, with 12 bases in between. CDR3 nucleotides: TGTGCCAGCAGCCACGACAGTAATCAAGAGACCCAGTACTTC. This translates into CASSHDSNQETQYF. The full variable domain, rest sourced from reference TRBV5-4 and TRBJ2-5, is ETGVTQSPTHLIKTRGQQVTLRCSSQSGHNTVSWYQQALGQGPQFIFQYYREEENGRGNFPPRFSGLQFPNYSSELNVNALELDDSALYLCASSHDSNQETQYFGPGTRLLVL.

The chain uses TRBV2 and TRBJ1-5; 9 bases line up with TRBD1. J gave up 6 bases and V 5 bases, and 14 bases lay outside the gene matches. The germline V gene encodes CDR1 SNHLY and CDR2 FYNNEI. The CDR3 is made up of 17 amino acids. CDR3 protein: CASSTGTGNLIGQPQHF. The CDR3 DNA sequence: TGTGCCAGCAGTACCGGGACAGGGAATCTTATTGGTCAGCCCCAGCATTTT.

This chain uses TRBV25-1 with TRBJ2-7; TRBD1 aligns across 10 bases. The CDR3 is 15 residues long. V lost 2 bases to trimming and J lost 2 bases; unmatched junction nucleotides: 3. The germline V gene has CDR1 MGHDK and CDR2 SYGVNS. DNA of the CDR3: TGTGCCAGCAGTGAACTGGGACAGGGGCCCTACGAGCAGTACTTC. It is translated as CASSELGQGPYEQYF.

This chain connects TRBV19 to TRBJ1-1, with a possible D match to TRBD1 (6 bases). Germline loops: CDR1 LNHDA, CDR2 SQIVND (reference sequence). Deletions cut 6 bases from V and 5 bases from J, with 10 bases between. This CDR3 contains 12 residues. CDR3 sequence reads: CASREQGTEAFF. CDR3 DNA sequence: TGTGCCAGTAGAGAACAGGGAACTGAAGCTTTCTTT.

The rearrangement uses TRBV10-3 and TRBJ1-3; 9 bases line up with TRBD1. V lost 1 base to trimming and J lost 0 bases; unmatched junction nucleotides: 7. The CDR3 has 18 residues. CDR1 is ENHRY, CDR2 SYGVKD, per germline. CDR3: CAISELGQGNPSGNTIYF. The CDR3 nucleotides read TGTGCCATCAGTGAGTTGGGACAGGGAAACCCCTCTGGAAACACCATATATTTT.

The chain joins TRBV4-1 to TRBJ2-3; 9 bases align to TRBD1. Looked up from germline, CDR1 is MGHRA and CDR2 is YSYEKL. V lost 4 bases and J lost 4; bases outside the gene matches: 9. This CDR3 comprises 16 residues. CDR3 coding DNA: TGCGCCAGCAGCCGTCAACCGGGACAGGGATCAGATACGCAGTATTTT. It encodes CASSRQPGQGSDTQYF.

In DNA, the CDR3 is TGTGCCAGCAGTATCACCCCACCGGGGAGCTCTGGAAACACCATATATTTT. Its protein is CASSITPPGSSGNTIYF. The chain recombines TRBV27 with TRBJ1-3; D is ambiguous. Trimming cost V 5 bases and J 0 bases, with 17 bases left between them. The CDR3 loop spans 17 amino acids. The germline V gene has CDR1 MNHEY and CDR2 SMNVEV (reference sequence).

CDR3 sequence reads: CAWSVLSGIISYEQYF. CDR3 DNA: TGTGCCTGGAGTGTACTTAGCGGGATCATCTCCTACGAGCAGTACTTC. The V and J genes are TRBV30 and TRBJ2-7; 8 bases match TRBD2. Germline V CDR1 and CDR2: GTSNPN, SVGIG (reference sequence). Unmatched junction bases numbered 7, after V lost 0 bases and J lost 0 bases. The length of the CDR3 is 16 residues.

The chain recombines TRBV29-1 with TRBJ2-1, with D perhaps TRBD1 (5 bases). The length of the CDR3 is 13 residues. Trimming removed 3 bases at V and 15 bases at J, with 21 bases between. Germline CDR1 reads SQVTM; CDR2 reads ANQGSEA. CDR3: CSVDSTQGHLGFF. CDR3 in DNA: TGCAGCGTTGATTCTACCCAGGGTCACCTTGGGTTCTTC.

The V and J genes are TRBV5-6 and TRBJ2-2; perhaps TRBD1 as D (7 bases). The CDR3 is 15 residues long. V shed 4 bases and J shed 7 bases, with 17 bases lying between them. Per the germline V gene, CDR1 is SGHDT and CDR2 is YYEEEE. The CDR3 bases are TGTGCCAGCAGCCCCCGGTTTCAGGGGGGCGGGGAGCTGTTTTTT. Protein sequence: CASSPRFQGGGELFF.